Below, 30 T cell receptor beta chains from the same sample are listed, as sequenced in a study of CD8 T cells in ankylosing spondylitis. Study-wide results and caveats: Ankylosing spondylitis blood seemed to carry a telltale TCR beta motif made of several highly homologous variants.

Antigens of these TCRs are unknown. One entry per CDR3 protein, called by TCRdb with MiXCR from the 5' RACE reads. The sample has around 770,000 distinct CDR3 sequences, about 12% seen once; the top ten hold approximately 0.46%. The sample was blood, either unsorted or a sorted T cell fraction (not recorded which). The receptors were sampled from a male donor with ankylosing spondylitis.

The chain is built from TRBV12-3 or TRBV12-4 and TRBJ1-6; no reliable D call. The CDR3 is 14 residues long. With 7 bases removed from V and 10 bases from J, the gap between germline ends came to 17 bases. The CDR3 loop is CASTLDGVVSPLHF. The CDR3 coding sequence is TGTGCCAGCACTTTGGACGGTGTTGTCTCACCCCTCCACTTT.

This chain joins TRBV5-1 and TRBJ1-1; D is undetermined. Per germline, CDR1 SGHRS and CDR2 YFSETQ. V lost 1 base and J 1 base, leaving 14 bases between the germline ends. The CDR3 runs to 16 residues. Written as DNA, the CDR3 is TGCGCCAGCAGCTTGTTTCACAGCTCCTCGAACACTGAAGCTTTCTTT. Its translation: CASSLFHSSSNTEAFF.

This clonotype was counted only a few times. The chain links TRBV7-9 to TRBJ2-3, with 7 bases aligning to TRBD2. This CDR3 has 16 amino acids. V shed 3 bases, J shed 2 bases, and the junction held 8 bases outside the gene matches. In germline, CDR1 is SEHNR, CDR2 FQNEAQ (reference sequence). CDR3 protein: CASSFGSGGPTDTQYF. CDR3 coding DNA: TGTGCCAGCAGCTTTGGGTCGGGGGGACCCACAGATACGCAGTATTTT.

This clonotype was detected a few times. The rearrangement joins TRBV20-1 to TRBJ2-7, with D possibly being TRBD1 (6 bases). The V end lost 7 bases, the J end lost 9 bases, and 22 bases lay between the germline ends. The CDR3 has 13 amino acids. Germline lookup yields CDR1 DFQATT and CDR2 SNEGSKA (reference sequence). DNA of the CDR3: TGCAGTGGGTCCGGGACACAGGCTTCGGGGCAGTACTTC. Its protein is CSGSGTQASGQYF.

The chain couples TRBV29-1 to TRBJ1-1; no definite D call. The length of the CDR3 is 13 residues. The V and J ends lost 3 bases and 2 bases respectively, with 10 bases between them. Germline CDR1 SQVTM, CDR2 ANQGSEA. As DNA, the CDR3 is TGCAGCGTTGAGGTCAGCATAAACACTGAAGCTTTCTTT. It codes for CSVEVSINTEAFF.

This clonotype was picked up a small number of times. V gene TRBV18 combines with J gene TRBJ2-1; D remains ambiguous. V gave up 1 base and J gave up 2 bases, with 12 bases separating them. CDR1 and CDR2 (germline): KGHSH, LQKENI. The CDR3 length is 16 residues. The CDR3 sequence: CASSPLAQATYNEQFF. Written as DNA, the CDR3 is TGTGCCAGCTCACCACTGGCGCAGGCCACCTACAATGAGCAGTTCTTC.

The V call is TRBV5-1, the J call TRBJ2-1; a weak D match, TRBD1 (6 bases). The V gene lost 3 bases and the J gene lost 8 bases, with 21 bases spanning the gap. Per germline, CDR1 SGHRS and CDR2 YFSETQ. The CDR3 loop spans 16 amino acids. The CDR3 region is CASSSRDLAWGHEQFF. The CDR3 nucleotides read TGCGCCAGCAGCTCCCGGGATTTAGCATGGGGGCATGAGCAGTTCTTC.

The chain links TRBV28 to TRBJ2-1, with TRBD1 identical over 7 bases. Trimming at V came to 8 bases and at J to 1 base, leaving 8 bases not matched to a gene. CDR1 and CDR2 (germline): MDHEN, SYDVKM. The CDR3 has 15 residues. CDR3 coding DNA: TGTGCCAGCTACGAATTGGGACAGTCCTACAATGAGCAGTTCTTC. Its translation is CASYELGQSYNEQFF.

This clonotype was observed many times. The genes are TRBV29-1 and TRBJ2-5; possibly TRBD1 for D (6 bases). Trimming removed 8 bases at V and 5 bases at J, with 18 bases between. CDR3 size: 13 residues. The germline V gene has CDR1 SQVTM and CDR2 ANQGSEA. CDR3 nucleotides: TGCAGCTCAATCCAGGGGCTCGGGGAGACCCAGTACTTC. Translating gives CSSIQGLGETQYF.

V gene TRBV11-1 combines with J gene TRBJ1-1; D uncertain. Germline-derived CDR1 and CDR2 are SGHAT and FQDESV (reference sequence). The CDR3 covers 16 residues. With 0 bases removed from V and 0 bases from J, the gap between germline ends came to 11 bases. CDR3 nucleotide sequence: TGTGCCAGCAGCTTAGCCGCGCCCCGGGTGAACACTGAAGCTTTCTTT. Protein: CASSLAAPRVNTEAFF. The full variable domain, with the rest looked up from reference TRBV11-1 and TRBJ1-1, is EAEVAQSPRYKITEKSQAVAFWCDPISGHATLYWYRQILGQGPELLVQFQDESVVDDSQLPKDRFSAERLKGVDSTLKIQPAELGDSAMYLCASSLAAPRVNTEAFFGQGTRLTVV.

The chain recombines TRBV20-1 with TRBJ2-7; 7 bases line up with TRBD1. The V and J ends lost 6 bases and 2 bases, in that order; junction bases with no gene match: 7. The CDR3 spans 13 residues. Germline V gene data show CDR1 as DFQATT and CDR2 as SNEGSKA (reference sequence). CDR3 amino acids: CSANDRVAYEQYF. The DNA for the CDR3 is TGCAGTGCAAATGACAGGGTCGCCTACGAGCAGTACTTC.

The chain recombines TRBV5-1 with TRBJ2-7, with D perhaps given as TRBD1 or TRBD2 (5 bases each). CDR3 length equals 15 residues. Trimming took 7 bases from V and 6 from J, leaving 23 bases between them. Germline V gene data show CDR1 as SGHRS and CDR2 as YFSETQ. CDR3: CASRRWGARSGEQYF. As DNA, the CDR3 is TGCGCCAGCCGGAGGTGGGGCGCTCGGTCGGGCGAGCAGTACTTC.

The genes are TRBV6-2 or TRBV6-3 and TRBJ2-1; a weak D match, TRBD1 (5 bases). Germline loops: CDR1 MNHEY, CDR2 SVGEGT. The V gene lost 7 bases and the J gene lost 7 bases, with 17 bases spanning the gap. The CDR3 spans 14 residues. The DNA for the CDR3 is TGTGCCAGCAATCCAGGGAATTTGAGGAATGAGCAGTTCTTC. Protein product: CASNPGNLRNEQFF.

This CDR3 is CASSPRTSGVADTQYF. CDR3 DNA: TGTGCCAGCAGTCCCCGGACTAGCGGTGTGGCAGATACGCAGTATTTT. V gene TRBV12-3 or TRBV12-4 combines with J gene TRBJ2-3; 10 bases map to TRBD2. Unmatched junction bases numbered 9, after V lost 5 bases and J lost 4 bases. The CDR3 contains 16 residues.

This sequence joins TRBV6-6 and TRBJ1-2, with D unresolved. V dropped 2 bases and J dropped 3 bases, with 7 bases sitting between them. The CDR3 covers 13 residues. Per germline, CDR1 MNHNY and CDR2 SVGAGI (reference sequence). In DNA, the CDR3 is TGTGCCAGCAGTTACCCCCAGGACTATGGCTACACCTTC. This codes for CASSYPQDYGYTF.

The chain links TRBV4-2 to TRBJ1-4; TRBD1 matches 11 bases. Per germline, CDR1 LGHNA and CDR2 YNFKEQ. The trim removed 5 bases at V and 6 bases at J, leaving 5 bases unmatched. The CDR3 spans 15 residues. The CDR3 sequence: CASSGQGAVDEKLFF. The CDR3 DNA sequence: TGTGCCAGCAGCGGACAGGGGGCTGTGGATGAAAAACTGTTTTTT.

This clonotype was counted at least ten times. The V call is TRBV29-1, the J call TRBJ2-2; TRBD2 agrees at 7 bases. Germline V gene sequence: CDR1 SQVTM, CDR2 ANQGSEA. Unmatched junction bases numbered 5, after V lost 2 bases and J lost 2 bases. This CDR3 comprises 15 residues. The CDR3 loop is CSVEPQRGNTGELFF. The CDR3 DNA reads as TGCAGCGTTGAACCCCAGCGGGGCAACACCGGGGAGCTGTTTTTT.

The V call is TRBV28, the J call TRBJ1-1; the D is unclear. Between the trimmed V and J ends, which lost 7 bases and 3 bases, there was a span of 18 bases. There are 15 residues in the CDR3. Germline lookup yields CDR1 MDHEN and CDR2 SYDVKM. The CDR3 sequence is CASNPAGSMYTEAFF. DNA for the CDR3: TGTGCCAGCAACCCCGCGGGTTCTATGTACACTGAAGCTTTCTTT.

The rearrangement uses TRBV6-1 and TRBJ1-2; unclear D gene. The CDR3 sequence is 14 residues long. Germline loops: CDR1 MNHNS, CDR2 SASEGT. V lost 6 bases, J lost 4 bases, and 15 bases lay in between. CDR3 nucleotide sequence: TGTGCCAGCAGCCCTAACGGGGAGCGCTATGGCTACACCTTC. Protein sequence: CASSPNGERYGYTF.

This clonotype occurred a few times. The chain recombines TRBV6-5 with TRBJ1-2, with D hard to call. The CDR3 loop spans 16 amino acids. V lost 4 bases and J 1 base, leaving 16 bases between the germline ends. The germline V gene encodes CDR1 MNHEY and CDR2 SVGAGI. The DNA for the CDR3 is TGTGCCAGCAGTTCGATGGACGGAATCGGTAACTATGGCTACACCTTC. Translated, it gives CASSSMDGIGNYGYTF.

This clonotype showed up just a few times. The V gene is TRBV6-1, the J gene TRBJ2-1; TRBD1 agrees at 8 bases. In germline, CDR1 is MNHNS, CDR2 SASEGT. V trimming: 10 bases; J trimming: 5 bases; junction bases outside the gene matches: 7. This CDR3 has 13 amino acids. This CDR3 reads CAIWTGNNNEQFF. For the CDR3, the DNA is TGTGCCATTTGGACAGGGAATAACAATGAGCAGTTCTTC.

This clonotype turned up a few times. This rearrangement joins TRBV7-2 to TRBJ1-1; D is ambiguous. V was cut by 5 bases and J by 7 bases, with 20 bases left in between. The CDR3 has 15 residues. CDR1 is SGHTA, CDR2 FQGNSA, per germline. CDR3 coding DNA: TGTGCCAGCAGCCCGAGGAAAGTGCCTTTTGATGAAGCTTTCTTT. Protein: CASSPRKVPFDEAFF. Together with reference TRBV7-2 and TRBJ1-1, the CDR3 gives the full variable domain: GAGVSQSPSNKVTEKGKDVELRCDPISGHTALYWYRQSLGQGLEFLIYFQGNSAPDKSGLPSDRFSAERTGGSVSTLTIQRTQQEDSAVYLCASSPRKVPFDEAFFGQGTRLTVV.

There are a few counts of this clonotype. The chain is built from TRBV20-1 and TRBJ2-2; D remains unclear. V shed 1 base and J shed 6 bases, with 15 bases lying between them. CDR1 is DFQATT and CDR2 is SNEGSKA in the germline V gene (reference sequence). The CDR3 runs 15 residues. CDR3 nucleotides: TGCAGTGCTAGAGGAAAGGCGATCCTGGCCGGGGAGCTGTTTTTT. It encodes CSARGKAILAGELFF.

The chain joins TRBV18 to TRBJ2-7, with 13 bases that match TRBD2. Germline loops: CDR1 KGHSH, CDR2 LQKENI. This CDR3 is built from 15 residues. With V trimmed by 3 bases and J by 5 bases, 4 bases remained unmatched. The CDR3 DNA sequence: TGTGCCAGCTCACCTGGACTAGCGGGAGACCACGAGCAGTACTTC. Encoded protein: CASSPGLAGDHEQYF.

This clonotype has a handful of counts. V gene TRBV6-1 combines with J gene TRBJ1-5; possibly TRBD1 for D (5 bases). The CDR3 consists of 14 residues. The V end lost 9 bases, the J end lost 3 bases, and 15 bases lay between the germline ends. The germline V gene encodes CDR1 MNHNS and CDR2 SASEGT. Here the CDR3 reads CASRIRGSNQPQHF. DNA for the CDR3: TGTGCCAGTCGCATCCGGGGCTCCAATCAGCCCCAGCATTTT.

This clonotype was seen once. This chain uses TRBV18 with TRBJ2-5; 11 positions match TRBD2. Germline assignment: CDR1 KGHSH and CDR2 LQKENI. With V trimmed by 2 bases and J by 12 bases, 8 bases remained unmatched. The CDR3 length is 14 residues. The CDR3 DNA reads as TGTGCCAGCTCACCAGGGCTAGCGGGAGGCAAAAAGTACTTC. The encoded protein is CASSPGLAGGKKYF.

V usage is TRBV11-2 and J usage is TRBJ2-2, with 7 bases that match TRBD1. This CDR3 is built from 16 residues. V trimming: 0 bases; J trimming: 0 bases; junction bases outside the gene matches: 1. Germline lookup yields CDR1 SGHAT and CDR2 FQNNGV. CDR3: CASSLEGGSNTGELFF. The CDR3 region has the DNA TGTGCCAGCAGCTTAGAAGGGGGCTCGAACACCGGGGAGCTGTTTTTT.

This clonotype was seen many times. CDR3 sequence (DNA): TGTGCCAGCAGCGACAGGGCCAATCAGCCCCAGCATTTT. This gives the protein CASSDRANQPQHF. The rearrangement joins TRBV7-2 to TRBJ1-5; 7 bases are a match to TRBD1. Unmatched junction bases numbered 1, after V lost 5 bases and J lost 3 bases. Germline V gene sequence: CDR1 SGHTA, CDR2 FQGNSA. The CDR3 contains 13 residues.

The chain couples TRBV28 to TRBJ2-7; D is ambiguous. The CDR3 totals 15 residues. CDR1 MDHEN and CDR2 SYDVKM come from the germline V gene. The ends were cut back, 6 bases at V and 2 bases at J, with 17 bases in the middle. CDR3 in amino acids: CASSPPDTTTYEQYF. For the CDR3, the DNA is TGTGCCAGCAGCCCCCCCGACACCACCACCTACGAGCAGTACTTC.

This chain links TRBV11-2 with TRBJ1-4; no clear D gene. Trimming shortened V by 3 bases and J by 4 bases, and 6 bases separated the two germline ends. The CDR3 length is 13 residues. CDR1 is SGHAT, CDR2 FQNNGV, per germline. As DNA, the CDR3 is TGTGCCAGCAGCTTCGTGGATAATGAAAAACTGTTTTTT. Its translation is CASSFVDNEKLFF.